A single sample is the source of the 8 T cell receptor beta chains below, sequenced in a study of graft-versus-host responses after intestinal transplantation. The repertoire was sequenced with immunoSEQ multiplex PCR; TCRdb's copy has only in-frame clones and lacks some. In the table there are 99,000 or so clones, roughly 87% of which are singletons. Their specific antigens are unknown. The sample here was unstimulated CD4+ T cells sorted from spleen or lymph node cells, taken before intestinal transplant. The receptors shown here come from a human donor who received an intestinal transplant.

The chain carries TRBV5-1 and TRBJ2-1; D is unresolved. This CDR3 is built from 13 residues. The V end lost 2 bases, the J end lost 5 bases, and 8 bases lay between the germline ends. Germline CDR1 reads SGHRS; CDR2 reads YFSETQ. The CDR3 coding sequence is TGCGCCAGCAGCTTCACACCAAACAATGAGCAGTTCTTC. This codes for CASSFTPNNEQFF. The variable domain in full, with the rest retrieved from reference TRBV5-1 and TRBJ2-1, is KAGVTQTPRYLIKTRGQQVTLSCSPISGHRSVSWYQQTPGQGLQFLFEYFSETQRNKGNFPGRFSGRQFSNSRSEMNVSTLELGDSALYLCASSFTPNNEQFFGPGTRLTVL.

CDR3: CASSKDGEDNTEAFF. The CDR3 DNA follows: TGTGCCAGCAGCAAAGACGGGGAGGATAACACTGAAGCTTTCTTT. The rearrangement uses TRBV21-1 and TRBJ1-1. TRBV21-1 has pseudogene status. The CDR3 sequence is 15 residues long.

The chain employs TRBV5-1 and TRBJ1-4; TRBD1 matches 9 bases. The V and J ends lost 5 bases and 8 bases, in that order; junction bases with no gene match: 4. Germline CDR1 reads SGHRS; CDR2 reads YFSETQ. The CDR3 contains 13 residues. The CDR3 spells CASRGQGHEKLFF. CDR3 bases: TGCGCCAGCAGGGGACAGGGACACGAAAAACTGTTTTTT.

The chain is built from TRBV5-5 and TRBJ2-1; D is possibly TRBD1 (6 bases). Trimming left V 0 bases short and J 7 bases short, with 8 bases between. There are 13 residues in the CDR3. Germline assignment: CDR1 SGHKS and CDR2 YYEKEE (reference sequence). In DNA, the CDR3 is TGTGCCAGCAGCTTGGGTCAGGGGAATGAGCAGTTCTTC. Its translation: CASSLGQGNEQFF.

This clone was picked up a small number of times. CDR3 coding DNA: TGTGCCAGCAGCTTATTGACAGCTAACTATGGCTACACCTTC. This gives the protein CASSLLTANYGYTF. The genes are TRBV7-2 and TRBJ1-2; a weak D match, TRBD1 (5 bases). Germline values: CDR1 SGHTA, CDR2 FQGNSA. This CDR3 is 14 amino acids long. Trimming shortened V by 2 bases and J by 0 bases, and 7 bases separated the two germline ends.

The chain joins TRBV6-1 to TRBJ2-5, with D possibly being TRBD1 or TRBD2 (5 bases each). CDR1 MNHNS and CDR2 SASEGT come from the germline V gene. Trimming took off 5 bases at V and 3 bases at J, with 10 bases between the two ends. CDR3 length: 13 amino acids. CDR3 DNA: TGTGCCAGCAGTCGACGGGGCAAAGAGACCCAGTACTTC. Translated, it gives CASSRRGKETQYF.

The V call is TRBV6-9, the J call TRBJ1-1; D might be TRBD1 (5 bases). This CDR3 contains 11 residues. V lost 4 bases and J lost 7, with 7 bases in between. The germline gives CDR1 MNHGY, CDR2 SVAAGI. The CDR3 sequence is CASSSDSEAFF. For the CDR3, the DNA is TGTGCCAGCAGTTCCGACAGTGAAGCTTTCTTT.

The J gene is TRBJ2-2, the V gene TRBV12-5, with TRBD1 matching over 12 bases. The germline V gene has CDR1 LGHNT and CDR2 FRNRAP. V lost 7 bases and J lost 7; bases outside the gene matches: 7. This CDR3 is 15 amino acids long. The CDR3 protein is CASVPGQGASGELFF. The DNA of the CDR3 is TGTGCTAGTGTTCCGGGACAGGGGGCGAGCGGGGAGCTGTTTTTT. Full variable domain (remainder filled in from reference TRBV12-5 and TRBJ2-2): DARVTQTPRHKVTEMGQEVTMRCQPILGHNTVFWYRQTMMQGLELLAYFRNRAPLDDSGMPKDRFSAEMPDATLATLKIQPSEPRDSAVYFCASVPGQGASGELFFGEGSRLTVL.